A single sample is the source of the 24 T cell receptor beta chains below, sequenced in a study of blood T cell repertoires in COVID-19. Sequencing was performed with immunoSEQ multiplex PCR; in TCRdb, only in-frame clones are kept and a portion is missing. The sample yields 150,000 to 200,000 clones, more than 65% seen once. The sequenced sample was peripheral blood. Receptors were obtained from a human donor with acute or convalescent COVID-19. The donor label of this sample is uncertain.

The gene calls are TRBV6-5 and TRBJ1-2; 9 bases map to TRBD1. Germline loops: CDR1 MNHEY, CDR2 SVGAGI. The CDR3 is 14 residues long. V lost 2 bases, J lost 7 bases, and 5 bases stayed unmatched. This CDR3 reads CASSYPGQGGGYTF. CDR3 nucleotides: TGTGCCAGCAGTTACCCGGGACAGGGCGGTGGCTACACCTTC.

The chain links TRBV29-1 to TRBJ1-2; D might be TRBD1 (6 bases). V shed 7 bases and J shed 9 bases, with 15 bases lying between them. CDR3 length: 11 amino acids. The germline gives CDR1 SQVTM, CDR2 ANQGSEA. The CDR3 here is CSAGTNGRYTF. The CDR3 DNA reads TGCAGCGCCGGGACAAACGGGCGCTACACCTTC. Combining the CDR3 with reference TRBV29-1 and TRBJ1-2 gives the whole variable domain SAVISQKPSRDICQRGTSLTIQCQVDSQVTMMFWYRQQPGQSLTLIATANQGSEATYESGFVIDKFPISRPNLTFSTLTVSNMSPEDSSIYLCSAGTNGRYTFGSGTRLTVV.

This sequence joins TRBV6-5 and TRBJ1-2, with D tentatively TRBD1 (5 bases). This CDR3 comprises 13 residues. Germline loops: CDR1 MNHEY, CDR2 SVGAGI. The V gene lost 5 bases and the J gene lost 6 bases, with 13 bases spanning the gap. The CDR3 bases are TGTGCCAGCAGTCCCCCAGGGTTGAATGGCTACACCTTC. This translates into CASSPPGLNGYTF.

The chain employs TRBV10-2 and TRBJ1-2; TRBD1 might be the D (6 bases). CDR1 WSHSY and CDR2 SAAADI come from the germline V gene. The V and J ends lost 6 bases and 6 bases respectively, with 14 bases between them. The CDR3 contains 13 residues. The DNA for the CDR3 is TGCGCCAGCAGGGCGAACAACAGGGATGGCTACACCTTC. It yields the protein CASRANNRDGYTF.

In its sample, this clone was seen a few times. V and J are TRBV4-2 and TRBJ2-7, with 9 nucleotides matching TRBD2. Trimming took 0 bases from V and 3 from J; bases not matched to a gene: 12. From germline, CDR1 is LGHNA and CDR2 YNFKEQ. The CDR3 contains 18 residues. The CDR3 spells CASSQDPPTSGYGYEQYF. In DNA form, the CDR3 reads TGTGCCAGCAGCCAAGATCCCCCCACTAGCGGGTACGGCTACGAGCAGTACTTC.

The CDR3 DNA reads as TGTGCCTCCGGGACAGGGGATAAAAAACTGTTTTTT. Translating it yields CASGTGDKKLFF. This sequence joins TRBV28 and TRBJ1-4, with 10 bases identical to TRBD1. This CDR3 has 12 amino acids. CDR1 MDHEN and CDR2 SYDVKM come from the germline V gene. V shed 11 bases, J shed 9 bases, and the junction held 6 bases outside the gene matches.

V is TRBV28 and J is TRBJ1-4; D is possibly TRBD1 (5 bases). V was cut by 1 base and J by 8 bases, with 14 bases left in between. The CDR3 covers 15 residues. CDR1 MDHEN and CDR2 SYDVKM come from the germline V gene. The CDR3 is CASSLSPRGREKLFF. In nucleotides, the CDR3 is TGTGCCAGCAGTTTATCTCCGCGGGGGAGAGAAAAACTGTTTTTT. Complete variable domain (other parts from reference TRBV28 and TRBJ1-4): DVKVTQSSRYLVKRTGEKVFLECVQDMDHENMFWYRQDPGLGLRLIYFSYDVKMKEKGDIPEGYSVSREKKERFSLILESASTNQTSMYLCASSLSPRGREKLFFGSGTQLSVL.

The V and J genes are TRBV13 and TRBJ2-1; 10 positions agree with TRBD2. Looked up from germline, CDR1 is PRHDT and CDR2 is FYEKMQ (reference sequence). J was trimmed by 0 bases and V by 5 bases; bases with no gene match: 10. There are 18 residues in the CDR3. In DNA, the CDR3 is TGTGCCAGCAGCGCTTCTAGCGGGAGAGTTAGCTCCTACAATGAGCAGTTCTTC. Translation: CASSASSGRVSSYNEQFF.

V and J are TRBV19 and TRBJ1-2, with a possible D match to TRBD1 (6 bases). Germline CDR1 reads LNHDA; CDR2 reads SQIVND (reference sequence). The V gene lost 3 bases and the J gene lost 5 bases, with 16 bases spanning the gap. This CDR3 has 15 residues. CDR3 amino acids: CASSIGGAYWYGYTF. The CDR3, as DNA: TGTGCCAGTAGTATCGGGGGGGCCTATTGGTATGGCTACACCTTC.

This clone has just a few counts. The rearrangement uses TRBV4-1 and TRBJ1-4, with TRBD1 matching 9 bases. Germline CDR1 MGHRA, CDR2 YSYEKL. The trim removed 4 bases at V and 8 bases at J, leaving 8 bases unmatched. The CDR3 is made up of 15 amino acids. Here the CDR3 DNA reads TGCGCCAGCAGCCGAGAAGGGACAGGGAGGGAAAAACTGTTTTTT. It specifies CASSREGTGREKLFF.

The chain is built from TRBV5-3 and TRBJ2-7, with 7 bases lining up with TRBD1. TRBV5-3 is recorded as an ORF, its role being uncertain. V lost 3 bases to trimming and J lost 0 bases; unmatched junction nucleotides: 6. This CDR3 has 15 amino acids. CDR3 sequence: CARSCAGGRSYEQYF. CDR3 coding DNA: TGTGCCAGAAGCTGCGCAGGGGGACGCTCCTACGAGCAGTACTTC.

This CDR3 is CASSLWGGEKNEQYF. CDR3 nucleotide sequence: TGTGCCAGCAGTTTATGGGGAGGGGAGAAAAACGAGCAGTACTTC. This chain connects TRBV27 to TRBJ2-7, with 7 bases identical to TRBD2. The CDR3 contains 15 residues. Germline CDR1 is MNHEY and CDR2 is SMNVEV (reference sequence). Germline trimming cut 1 base from V and 5 bases from J; bases unmatched to any gene: 8.

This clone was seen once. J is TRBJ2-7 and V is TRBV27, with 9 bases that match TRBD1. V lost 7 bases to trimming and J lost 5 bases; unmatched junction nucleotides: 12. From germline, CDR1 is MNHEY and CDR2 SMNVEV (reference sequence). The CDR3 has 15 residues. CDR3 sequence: CASNTLGQGNHEQYF. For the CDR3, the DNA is TGTGCCAGCAACACCCTGGGACAGGGCAACCACGAGCAGTACTTC.

The CDR3: CASSQGTSRNEQFF. The CDR3 coding sequence is TGCGCCAGCAGCCAGGGGACTAGTCGGAATGAGCAGTTCTTC. J is TRBJ2-1 and V is TRBV4-1; 8 positions match TRBD2. The trim removed 3 bases at V and 7 bases at J, leaving 5 bases unmatched. Germline CDR1 reads MGHRA; CDR2 reads YSYEKL. The CDR3 totals 14 residues.

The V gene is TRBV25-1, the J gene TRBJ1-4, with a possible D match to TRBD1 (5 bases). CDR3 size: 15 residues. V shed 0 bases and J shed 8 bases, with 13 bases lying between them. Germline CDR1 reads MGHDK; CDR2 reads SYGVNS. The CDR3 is CASSEYGGGREKLFF. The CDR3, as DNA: TGTGCCAGCAGTGAATATGGGGGAGGGAGGGAAAAACTGTTTTTT. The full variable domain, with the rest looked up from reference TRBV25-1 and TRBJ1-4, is EADIYQTPRYLVIGTGKKITLECSQTMGHDKMYWYQQDPGMELHLIHYSYGVNSTEKGDLSSESTVSRIRTEHFPLTLESARPSHTSQYLCASSEYGGGREKLFFGSGTQLSVL.

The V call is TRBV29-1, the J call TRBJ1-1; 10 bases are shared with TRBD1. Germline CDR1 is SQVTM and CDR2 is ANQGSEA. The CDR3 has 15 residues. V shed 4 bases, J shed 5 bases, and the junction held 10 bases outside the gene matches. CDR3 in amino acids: CSVVWVGQGFTEAFF. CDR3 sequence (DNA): TGCAGCGTTGTTTGGGTGGGACAGGGGTTTACTGAAGCTTTCTTT.

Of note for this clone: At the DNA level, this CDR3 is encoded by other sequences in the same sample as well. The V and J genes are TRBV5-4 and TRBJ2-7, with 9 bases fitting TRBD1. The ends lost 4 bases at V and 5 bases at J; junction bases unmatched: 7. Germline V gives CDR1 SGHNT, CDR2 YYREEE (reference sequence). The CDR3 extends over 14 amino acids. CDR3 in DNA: TGTGCCAGCAGCCTCGACAGGGGGAGAGACGAGCAGTACTTC. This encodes CASSLDRGRDEQYF.

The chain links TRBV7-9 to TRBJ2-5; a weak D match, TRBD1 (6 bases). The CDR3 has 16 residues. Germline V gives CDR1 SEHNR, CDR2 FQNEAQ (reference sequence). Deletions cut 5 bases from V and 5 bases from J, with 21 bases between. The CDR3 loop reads CASSPRTAKVGETQYF. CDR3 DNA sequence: TGTGCCAGCAGCCCCAGGACAGCTAAAGTTGGGGAGACCCAGTACTTC.

The chain's CDR3 is CASTSGGGGDQPQHF. Here the CDR3 DNA reads TGTGCCAGCACCTCCGGGGGCGGGGGAGATCAGCCCCAGCATTTT. The chain joins TRBV28 to TRBJ1-5, with a possible D match to TRBD1 (6 bases). CDR3 length equals 15 residues. Deletions cut 7 bases from V and 5 bases from J, with 18 bases between. Germline V gene data show CDR1 as MDHEN and CDR2 as SYDVKM.

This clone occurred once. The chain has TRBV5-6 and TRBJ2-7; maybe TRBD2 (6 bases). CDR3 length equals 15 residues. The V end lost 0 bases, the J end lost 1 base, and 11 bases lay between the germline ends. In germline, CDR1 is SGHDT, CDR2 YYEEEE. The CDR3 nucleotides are TGTGCCAGCAGCTTGGGAGTTAGCGGATCCTACGAGCAGTACTTC. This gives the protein CASSLGVSGSYEQYF.

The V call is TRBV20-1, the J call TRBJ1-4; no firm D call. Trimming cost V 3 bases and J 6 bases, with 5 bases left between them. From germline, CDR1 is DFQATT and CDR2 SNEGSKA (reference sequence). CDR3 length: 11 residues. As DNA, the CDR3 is TGCAGTGCTAGTCTGTATGAAAAACTGTTTTTT. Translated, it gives CSASLYEKLFF.

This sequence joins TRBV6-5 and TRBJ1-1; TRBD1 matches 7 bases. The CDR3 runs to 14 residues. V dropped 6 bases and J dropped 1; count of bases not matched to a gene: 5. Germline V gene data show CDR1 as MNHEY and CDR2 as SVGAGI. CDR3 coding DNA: TGTGCCAGCAGGACCGGGACAGCGAACACTGAAGCTTTCTTT. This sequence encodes CASRTGTANTEAFF.

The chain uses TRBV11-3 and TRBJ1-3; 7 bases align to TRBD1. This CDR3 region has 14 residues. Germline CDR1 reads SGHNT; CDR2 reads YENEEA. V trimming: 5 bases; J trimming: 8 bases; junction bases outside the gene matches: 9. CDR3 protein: CASSRDRGEDTIYF. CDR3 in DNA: TGTGCCAGCAGCCGGGACAGAGGAGAAGACACCATATATTTT.

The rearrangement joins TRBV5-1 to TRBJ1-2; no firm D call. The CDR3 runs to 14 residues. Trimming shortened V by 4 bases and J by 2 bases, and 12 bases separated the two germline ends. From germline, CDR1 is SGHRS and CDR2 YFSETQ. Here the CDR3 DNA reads TGCGCCAGCAGCGTGGAGGAGGGAAACTATGGCTACACCTTC. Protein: CASSVEEGNYGYTF.